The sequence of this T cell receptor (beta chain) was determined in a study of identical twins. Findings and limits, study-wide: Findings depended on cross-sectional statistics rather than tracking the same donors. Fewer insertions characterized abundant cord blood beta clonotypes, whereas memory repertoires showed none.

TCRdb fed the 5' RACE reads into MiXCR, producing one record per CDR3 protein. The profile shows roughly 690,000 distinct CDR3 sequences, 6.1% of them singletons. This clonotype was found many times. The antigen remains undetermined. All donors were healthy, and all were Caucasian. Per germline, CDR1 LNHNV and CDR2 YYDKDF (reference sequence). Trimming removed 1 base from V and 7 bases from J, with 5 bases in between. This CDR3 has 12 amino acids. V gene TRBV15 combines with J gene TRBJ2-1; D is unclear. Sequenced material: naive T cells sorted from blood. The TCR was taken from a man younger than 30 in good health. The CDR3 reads CATSRVANEQFF. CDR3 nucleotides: TGTGCCACCAGCAGAGTCGCGAATGAGCAGTTCTTC.